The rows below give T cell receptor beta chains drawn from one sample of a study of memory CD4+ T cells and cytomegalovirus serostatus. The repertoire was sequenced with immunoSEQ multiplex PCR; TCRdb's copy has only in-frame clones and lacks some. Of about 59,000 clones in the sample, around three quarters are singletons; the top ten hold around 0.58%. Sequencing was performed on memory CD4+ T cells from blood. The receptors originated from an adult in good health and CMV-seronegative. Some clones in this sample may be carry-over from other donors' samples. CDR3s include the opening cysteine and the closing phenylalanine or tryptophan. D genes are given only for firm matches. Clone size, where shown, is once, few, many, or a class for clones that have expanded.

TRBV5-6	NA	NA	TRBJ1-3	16	CASSPPGPGAGNTIYF	TGTGCCAGCAGCCCCCCGGGACCGGGGGCGGGAAACACCATATATTTT
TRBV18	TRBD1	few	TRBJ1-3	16	CASSPRGQAAGNTIYF	TGTGCCAGCTCACCACGGGGACAGGCGGCTGGAAACACCATATATTTT
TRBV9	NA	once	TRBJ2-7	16	CASSIGPRSRSYEQYF	TGTGCCAGCAGCATTGGACCTAGGTCCCGCTCCTACGAGCAGTACTTC
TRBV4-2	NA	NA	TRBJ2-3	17	CASSQDRGVAGTDTQYF	TGTGCCAGCAGCCAAGATAGGGGGGTTGCGGGAACAGATACGCAGTATTTT
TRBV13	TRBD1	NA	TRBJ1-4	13	CASSDRASEKLFF	TGTGCCAGCAGCGACAGGGCAAGCGAAAAACTGTTTTTT
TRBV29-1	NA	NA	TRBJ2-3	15	CSVDIWGAGTDTQYF	TGCAGCGTTGATATTTGGGGCGCAGGCACAGATACGCAGTATTTT
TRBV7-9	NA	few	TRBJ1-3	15	CASSRQGSSGNTIYF	TGTGCCAGCAGCCGTCAGGGGAGCTCTGGAAACACCATATATTTT
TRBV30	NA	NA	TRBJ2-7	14	CAWSVSDGKIGQYF	TGTGCCTGGAGTGTATCGGACGGGAAGATAGGGCAGTACTTC
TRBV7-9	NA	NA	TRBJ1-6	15	CASSSYSGGNSPLHF	TGTGCCAGCAGCTCGTATTCCGGAGGGAATTCACCCCTCCACTTT
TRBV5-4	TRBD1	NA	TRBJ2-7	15	CASSLGQGSVYEQYF	TGTGCCAGCAGCTTGGGACAGGGGAGCGTCTACGAGCAGTACTTC
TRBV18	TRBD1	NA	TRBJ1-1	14	CASSDRQGSTEAFF	TGTGCCAGCTCGGACCGACAGGGCAGCACTGAAGCTTTCTTT
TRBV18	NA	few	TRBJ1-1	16	CASSPRAGSMNTEAFF	TGTGCCAGCTCACCACGAGCAGGGAGCATGAACACTGAAGCTTTCTTT
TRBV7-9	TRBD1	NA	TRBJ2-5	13	CASSLQGAETQYF	TGTGCCAGCAGCCTACAGGGGGCAGAGACCCAGTACTTC
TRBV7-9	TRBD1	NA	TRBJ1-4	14	CASSLGTVSEKLFF	TGTGCCAGCAGCTTGGGGACAGTTAGTGAAAAACTGTTTTTT
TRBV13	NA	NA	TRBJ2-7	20	CASSLRASPTPVPSTYEQYF	TGTGCCAGCAGCTTGCGTGCAAGCCCAACTCCGGTACCCTCTACCTACGAGCAGTACTTC
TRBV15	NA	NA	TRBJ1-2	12	CATSRSGYGYTF	TGTGCCACCAGCAGGAGCGGTTATGGCTACACCTTC
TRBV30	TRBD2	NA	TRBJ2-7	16	CAWTNSSGRATYEQYF	TGTGCCTGGACAAACTCTAGCGGGAGGGCCACCTACGAGCAGTACTTC
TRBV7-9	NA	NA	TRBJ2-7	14	CASSFSQGSIEQYF	TGTGCCAGCAGCTTCAGCCAGGGGTCAATCGAGCAGTACTTC
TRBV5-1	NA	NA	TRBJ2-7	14	CASSFLKEGSEQYF	TGCGCCAGCAGCTTCCTTAAAGAGGGATCCGAGCAGTACTTC
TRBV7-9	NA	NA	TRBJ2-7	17	CASSSPSKGGSPYEQYF	TGTGCCAGCAGCTCACCCTCAAAGGGGGGAAGCCCTTACGAGCAGTACTTC
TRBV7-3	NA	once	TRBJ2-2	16	CASSLTMGGGSGELFF	TGTGCCAGCAGCTTAACGATGGGGGGAGGTTCCGGGGAGCTGTTTTTT
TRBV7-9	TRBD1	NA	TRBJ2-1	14	CASSTGGLGNEQFF	TGTGCCAGCAGCACAGGGGGCTTGGGCAATGAGCAGTTCTTC